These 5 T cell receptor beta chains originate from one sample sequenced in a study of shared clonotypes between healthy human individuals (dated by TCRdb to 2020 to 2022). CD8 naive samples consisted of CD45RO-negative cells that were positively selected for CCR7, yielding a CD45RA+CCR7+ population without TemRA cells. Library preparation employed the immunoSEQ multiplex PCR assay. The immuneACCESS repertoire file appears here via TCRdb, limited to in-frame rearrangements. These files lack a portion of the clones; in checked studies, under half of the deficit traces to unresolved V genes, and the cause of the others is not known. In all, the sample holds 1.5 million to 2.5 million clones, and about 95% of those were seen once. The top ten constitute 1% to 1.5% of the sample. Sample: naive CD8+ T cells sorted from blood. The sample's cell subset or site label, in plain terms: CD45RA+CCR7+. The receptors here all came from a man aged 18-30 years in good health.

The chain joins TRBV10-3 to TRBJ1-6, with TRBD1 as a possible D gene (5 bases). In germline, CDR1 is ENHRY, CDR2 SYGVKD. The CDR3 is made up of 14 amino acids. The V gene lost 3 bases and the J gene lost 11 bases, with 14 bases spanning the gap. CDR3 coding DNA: TGTGCCATCAGTGAAGGGGCCCCCGCACCACCCCTCCACTTT. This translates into CAISEGAPAPPLHF.

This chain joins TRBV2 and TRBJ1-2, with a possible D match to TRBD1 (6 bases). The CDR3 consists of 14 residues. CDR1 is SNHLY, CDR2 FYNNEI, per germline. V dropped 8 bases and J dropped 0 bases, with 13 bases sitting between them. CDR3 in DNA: TGTGCCAGCCTTGACCGGGACACTAACTATGGCTACACCTTC. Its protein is CASLDRDTNYGYTF. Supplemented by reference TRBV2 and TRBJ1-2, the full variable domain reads EPEVTQTPSHQVTQMGQEVILRCVPISNHLYFYWYRQILGQKVEFLVSFYNNEISEKSEIFDDQFSVERPDGSNFTLKIRSTKLEDSAMYFCASLDRDTNYGYTFGSGTRLTVV.

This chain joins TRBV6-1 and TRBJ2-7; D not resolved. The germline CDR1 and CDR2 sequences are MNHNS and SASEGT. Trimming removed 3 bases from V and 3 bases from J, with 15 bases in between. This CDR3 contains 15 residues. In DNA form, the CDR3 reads TGTGCCAGCAGTGAGTCGCGGAACAGTCACTACGAGCAGTACTTC. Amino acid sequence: CASSESRNSHYEQYF.

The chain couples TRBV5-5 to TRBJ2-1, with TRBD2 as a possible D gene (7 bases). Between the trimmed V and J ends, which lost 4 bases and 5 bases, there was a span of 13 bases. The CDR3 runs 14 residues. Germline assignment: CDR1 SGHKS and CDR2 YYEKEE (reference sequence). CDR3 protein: CASSRTRGDNEQFF. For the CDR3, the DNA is TGTGCCAGCAGCCGGACTAGGGGGGACAATGAGCAGTTCTTC.

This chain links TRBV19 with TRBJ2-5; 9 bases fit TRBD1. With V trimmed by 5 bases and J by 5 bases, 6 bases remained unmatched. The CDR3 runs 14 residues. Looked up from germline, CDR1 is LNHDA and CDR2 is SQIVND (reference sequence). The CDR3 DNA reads TGTGCCAGTAGTGTGGGGACAGGGAGTGAGACCCAGTACTTC. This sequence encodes CASSVGTGSETQYF.